The entry that follows covers one TCR beta chain sequence. Using RNA transcripts as the source, TCR beta CDR3 regions were amplified. The primer set for the first-round RT-PCR of the TCR CDR3 was HTBI. TCRdb re-called the multiplex PCR reads through MiXCR, storing one row per CDR3 protein. The sample has hundreds of thousands of distinct CDR3 sequences, about two fifths seen once. The V and J ends lost 11 bases and 7 bases respectively, with 18 bases between them. The CDR3 spans 13 residues. CDR1 and CDR2 (germline): SEHNR, FQNEAQ (reference sequence). From 10 ml of fresh peripheral blood, PBMCs were isolated. The sample comes from a study of T cells in Graves' hyperthyroidism and ophthalmopathy.

This clonotype originated in a man younger than 30 with Graves' hyperthyroidism. The rearrangement uses TRBV7-9 and TRBJ1-5; D is possibly TRBD1 (5 bases). The sample consisted of blood. Here the CDR3 reads CALAKGSGQPQHF. The CDR3 DNA sequence: TGTGCCCTCGCCAAGGGGAGTGGACAGCCCCAGCATTTT.